Listed here are 4 T cell receptor beta chains from one sample, sequenced in a study of OX40 agonist ivuxolimab in advanced cancers. Sequencing used immunoSEQ multiplex PCR; TCRdb keeps in-frame clones, though not all of them. In the table there are some 45,000 clones, approximately 86% of which are singletons. This sample comprised CD4+ or CD8+ T cells sorted from blood, obtained in a trial of the OX40 agonist ivuxolimab. These receptors came from an adult with an advanced solid tumor such as melanoma, head and neck, liver or kidney cancer.

The V call is TRBV10-2, the J call TRBJ2-2; D uncertain. This CDR3 is built from 16 residues. V was shortened by 3 bases and J by 0 bases, with 11 bases between the two germline ends. Germline V gives CDR1 WSHSY, CDR2 SAAADI. The CDR3 protein is CASSDVVGTNTGELFF. The CDR3 coding sequence is TGCGCCAGCAGTGATGTAGTGGGGACGAACACCGGGGAGCTGTTTTTT.

The J gene is TRBJ1-1, the V gene TRBV9; 7 positions agree with TRBD1. This CDR3 has 17 amino acids. V lost 5 bases, J lost 0 bases, and 13 bases stayed unmatched. CDR1 and CDR2 from the germline V gene are SGDLS and YYNGEE. DNA of the CDR3: TGTGCCAGCAGTCAGGGGCAGGGGGTTTTAATGAACACTGAAGCTTTCTTT. This translates into CASSQGQGVLMNTEAFF.

The chain couples TRBV4-2 to TRBJ1-1; 12 bases line up with TRBD1. Trimming took 3 bases from V and 6 from J; bases not matched to a gene: 5. The germline CDR1 and CDR2 sequences are LGHNA and YNFKEQ. This CDR3 comprises 15 residues. The CDR3 nucleotides are TGTGCCAGCAGCCAGGGACAGGGGGCGGGCGCTGAAGCTTTCTTT. This gives the protein CASSQGQGAGAEAFF.

The chain combines TRBV13 with TRBJ1-2; 9 bases align to TRBD1. The CDR3 sequence is 17 residues long. CDR1 and CDR2 (germline): PRHDT, FYEKMQ (reference sequence). The V gene end was trimmed by 4 bases and the J gene end by 4 bases; junction bases not matched to a gene: 13. The CDR3 DNA follows: TGTGCCAGCAGCTCAACCACAGGGGGCGACATATTCTATGGCTACACCTTC. Encoded protein: CASSSTTGGDIFYGYTF.